The T cell receptor beta chain under discussion was sequenced for a study of T cells in Graves' hyperthyroidism and ophthalmopathy. Study-level findings and limits: Most thyroid clonotypes expanded above 0.001 appeared in blood too.

What was amplified from RNA transcripts were TCR beta CDR3 regions. HTBI primers drove first-round RT-PCR of the TCR CDR3. Via MiXCR, TCRdb re-called the multiplex PCR reads, giving one row per CDR3 protein. The sample includes around 290,000 distinct CDR3 sequences, roughly an eighth seen only once; the top ten take 7.9%. Stable hyperthyroidism: no ophthalmopathy progression over 18 months of follow-up. Participants, patients aged 18 to 65, had newly diagnosed hyperthyroidism with a duration under 2 months. The authors obtained PBMCs from roughly 10 ml of fresh peripheral blood. Notes on this clonotype: Its target is not known.

J lost 11 bases, V lost 10 bases, and 13 bases had no gene match. CDR3 size: 13 residues. CDR1 is MNHEY, CDR2 SVGEGT, per germline. This TCR came from a woman between 40 and 55 years old with Graves' hyperthyroidism. Sequencing was done on a sample of blood. This rearrangement joins TRBV6-2 or TRBV6-3 to TRBJ2-1; 8 bases align to TRBD2. Written as DNA, the CDR3 is TGTGCCACCCGGAGGGGAGTAGCGGGAAAGCAGTTCTTC. This codes for CATRRGVAGKQFF.